This is a list of T cell receptor beta chains from one sample in a study of Tregs in tolerant kidney transplant recipients. Clones were sequenced by immunoSEQ multiplex PCR, and TCRdb holds only the in-frame ones, with some missing. The top ten hold about a sixth of the sample, which has about 50,000 clones, over 85% seen once. Sample: CD8+ T cells from blood (PBMCs), taken 12 months after the transplant. The receptors here all came from a human patient who received a combined kidney and bone marrow transplant. Some T cells may be supplied by the graft donor. Each CDR3 is given with its conserved first and last residue. The D gene is left open where the match is weak. Only some rows state a clone size, as once, few, many or a class for expanded clones.

clone size: .; J gene: TRBJ2-4; D gene: .; V gene: TRBV28; CDR3 DNA: TGTGCCAGCAACCCCGTAGGGACAACGAGTCTGTACTTC; CDR3 protein: CASNPVGTTSLYF
clone size: .; J gene: TRBJ2-5; D gene: TRBD1; V gene: TRBV4-1; CDR3 DNA: TGCGCCAGCAGCCAAGATTTGACAGGGGCCCACCAAGAGACCCAGTACTTC; CDR3 protein: CASSQDLTGAHQETQYF
clone size: .; J gene: TRBJ2-7; D gene: TRBD2; V gene: TRBV13; CDR3 DNA: TGTGCCAGCAGCCCTCCGGGACTAGCGGGGGACGAGCAGTACTTC; CDR3 protein: CASSPPGLAGDEQYF
clone size: .; J gene: TRBJ1-1; D gene: .; V gene: TRBV4-1; CDR3 DNA: TGCGCCAGCAGCCTTTCCCCCGGGGGAATGAACACTGAAGCTTTCTTT; CDR3 protein: CASSLSPGGMNTEAFF
clone size: .; J gene: TRBJ2-7; D gene: TRBD1; V gene: TRBV5-6; CDR3 DNA: TGTGCCAGCAGCTTGGGGGACAGGGGGCAAAGGGAGCAGTACTTC; CDR3 protein: CASSLGDRGQREQYF
clone size: .; J gene: TRBJ2-7; D gene: .; V gene: TRBV28; CDR3 DNA: TGTGCCAGCAGTCCGGACAGTAAGTACGAGCAGTACTTC; CDR3 protein: CASSPDSKYEQYF
clone size: .; J gene: TRBJ2-7; D gene: TRBD1; V gene: TRBV9; CDR3 DNA: TGTGCCAGCAGCGCCGGCCCCCGGACAGGGCATGCGTACGAGCAGTACTTC; CDR3 protein: CASSAGPRTGHAYEQYF
clone size: .; J gene: TRBJ1-2; D gene: .; V gene: TRBV19; CDR3 DNA: TGTGCCAGTAGTCTCTCTCCCAGCGGGGGCTACACCTTC; CDR3 protein: CASSLSPSGGYTF
clone size: .; J gene: TRBJ2-7; D gene: .; V gene: TRBV7-2; CDR3 DNA: TGTGCCAGCAGACTTACAGGGCCTAGCTCCTACGAGCAGTACTTC; CDR3 protein: CASRLTGPSSYEQYF
clone size: .; J gene: TRBJ2-1; D gene: TRBD2; V gene: TRBV5-6; CDR3 DNA: TGTGCCAGCAGCGTGACTAGCGTTACCTACAATGAGCAGTTCTTC; CDR3 protein: CASSVTSVTYNEQFF
clone size: .; J gene: TRBJ2-2; D gene: .; V gene: TRBV10-3; CDR3 DNA: TGTGCCATCAGTCCCGCGAACACCGGGGAGCTGTTTTTT; CDR3 protein: CAISPANTGELFF
clone size: .; J gene: TRBJ1-1; D gene: TRBD1; V gene: TRBV30; CDR3 DNA: TGTGCCTGGACTACGACAGGGCGAGAAGCTTTCTTT; CDR3 protein: CAWTTTGREAFF
clone size: .; J gene: TRBJ1-2; D gene: TRBD1; V gene: TRBV27; CDR3 DNA: TGTGCCAGCAGTGGAGGGGGCGTGGACGGCTACACCTTC; CDR3 protein: CASSGGGVDGYTF
clone size: .; J gene: TRBJ2-3; D gene: .; V gene: TRBV7-2; CDR3 DNA: TGTGCCAGCAGCTTAGCGGTCCTGTCTAGCGGCACAGATACGCAGTATTTT; CDR3 protein: CASSLAVLSSGTDTQYF
clone size: once; J gene: TRBJ2-1; D gene: .; V gene: TRBV30; CDR3 DNA: TGTGCCTGGAGTATCATAGCGGAGGCGGGGATTATGGATGAGCAGTTCTTC; CDR3 protein: CAWSIIAEAGIMDEQFF
clone size: once; J gene: TRBJ1-6; D gene: .; V gene: TRBV4-2; CDR3 DNA: TGTGCCAGCAGCCAAGTAACCGGGGAACAGACCCATTCACCCCTCCACTTT; CDR3 protein: CASSQVTGEQTHSPLHF
clone size: .; J gene: TRBJ1-4; D gene: .; V gene: TRBV9; CDR3 DNA: TGTGCCAGCAGCATCGCCGGGACTGGTAATGAAAAACTGTTTTTT; CDR3 protein: CASSIAGTGNEKLFF
clone size: .; J gene: TRBJ2-7; D gene: .; V gene: TRBV9; CDR3 DNA: TGTGCCAGCAGCGTTGAAGAGTGGAGCTCCTACGAGCAGTACTTC; CDR3 protein: CASSVEEWSSYEQYF
clone size: .; J gene: TRBJ2-1; D gene: TRBD1; V gene: TRBV6-5; CDR3 DNA: TGTGCCAGCAGTTACGGAACAGGGGGGTTCTTC; CDR3 protein: CASSYGTGGFF
clone size: few; J gene: TRBJ1-3; D gene: TRBD1; V gene: TRBV15; CDR3 DNA: TGTGCCACCAGCAGCCAAAGACAGGGAATAGGAAACACCATATATTTT; CDR3 protein: CATSSQRQGIGNTIYF
clone size: .; J gene: TRBJ2-7; D gene: TRBD2; V gene: TRBV7-3; CDR3 DNA: TGTGCCAGCGGTTTTGGCGGGAGGTCGGACGAGCAGTACTTC; CDR3 protein: CASGFGGRSDEQYF
clone size: .; J gene: TRBJ2-7; D gene: TRBD2; V gene: TRBV10-3; CDR3 DNA: TGTGCCATCAGTGAGTGGCCTAGCGGGAGGTGGGAGCAGTACTTC; CDR3 protein: CAISEWPSGRWEQYF
clone size: .; J gene: TRBJ2-7; D gene: TRBD2; V gene: TRBV7-9; CDR3 DNA: TGTGCCAGCAGCTTGACTAGCGGCTCCTACGAGCAGTACTTC; CDR3 protein: CASSLTSGSYEQYF
clone size: .; J gene: TRBJ2-7; D gene: TRBD1; V gene: TRBV5-4; CDR3 DNA: TGTGCCAGCAGCTACAGGACAGGGGCTCAGGACGAGCAGTACTTC; CDR3 protein: CASSYRTGAQDEQYF
clone size: .; J gene: TRBJ1-2; D gene: TRBD1; V gene: TRBV18; CDR3 DNA: TGTGCCAGCTCACCAGGACAGGGACGGGACTATGGCTACACCTTC; CDR3 protein: CASSPGQGRDYGYTF
clone size: .; J gene: TRBJ1-2; D gene: .; V gene: TRBV9; CDR3 DNA: TGTGCCAGCAGCGTAGGGGGCAGTAACTATGGCTACACCTTC; CDR3 protein: CASSVGGSNYGYTF
clone size: .; J gene: TRBJ2-2; D gene: .; V gene: TRBV4-3; CDR3 DNA: TGCGCCAGCAGGACTTGGGACACCGGGGAGCTGTTTTTT; CDR3 protein: CASRTWDTGELFF
clone size: .; J gene: TRBJ2-3; D gene: TRBD1; V gene: TRBV5-1; CDR3 DNA: TGCGCCAGCAGCTTGGGGTTATTCGGGGACAGGGGCACAGATACGCAGTATTTT; CDR3 protein: CASSLGLFGDRGTDTQYF
clone size: .; J gene: TRBJ2-3; D gene: .; V gene: TRBV7-6; CDR3 DNA: TGTGCCAGCAGCTCCGACTTAGCCGGATACACAGATACGCAGTATTTT; CDR3 protein: CASSSDLAGYTDTQYF
clone size: .; J gene: TRBJ2-5; D gene: .; V gene: TRBV11-1; CDR3 DNA: TGTGCCAGCAGCTATCTGGGTGAGGCCCAGTACTTC; CDR3 protein: CASSYLGEAQYF
clone size: .; J gene: TRBJ1-1; D gene: .; V gene: TRBV6-1; CDR3 DNA: TGTGCCCCCCCCAGACATTCGAACACTGAAGCTTTCTTT; CDR3 protein: CAPPRHSNTEAFF
clone size: .; J gene: TRBJ2-3; D gene: TRBD2; V gene: TRBV4-3; CDR3 DNA: TGCGCCAGCAGCCGCCGGGAAGGGCGGGGGGGCACAGATACGCAGTATTTT; CDR3 protein: CASSRREGRGGTDTQYF
clone size: .; J gene: TRBJ1-1; D gene: TRBD1; V gene: TRBV7-9; CDR3 DNA: TGTGCCAGCAGCGAGACAGGGCCCACTGAAGCTTTCTTT; CDR3 protein: CASSETGPTEAFF
clone size: .; J gene: TRBJ2-7; D gene: .; V gene: TRBV4-3; CDR3 DNA: TGCGCCAGCAGCCAAGAACCGGGGGTATCCCCCTCCTACGAGCAGTACTTC; CDR3 protein: CASSQEPGVSPSYEQYF
clone size: .; J gene: TRBJ1-4; D gene: TRBD1; V gene: TRBV13; CDR3 DNA: TGTGCCAGCAGCTACGGGACAGGGCGCGAAAAACTGTTTTTT; CDR3 protein: CASSYGTGREKLFF
clone size: .; J gene: TRBJ2-7; D gene: .; V gene: TRBV29-1; CDR3 DNA: TGCAGCGTTCGACAGGTTTCCTACGAGCAGTACTTC; CDR3 protein: CSVRQVSYEQYF
clone size: .; J gene: TRBJ1-1; D gene: TRBD1; V gene: TRBV7-3; CDR3 DNA: TGTGCCAGCAGCTCGACAGGGGGGAACACTGAAGCTTTCTTT; CDR3 protein: CASSSTGGNTEAFF
clone size: .; J gene: TRBJ1-1; D gene: TRBD1; V gene: TRBV19; CDR3 DNA: TGTGCCAGTAGCAACAGGGGTGTCACTGAAGCTTTCTTT; CDR3 protein: CASSNRGVTEAFF
clone size: .; J gene: TRBJ2-3; D gene: TRBD1; V gene: TRBV11-3; CDR3 DNA: TGTGCCAGCAGCTCCACAGGGGACACGCAGTATTTT; CDR3 protein: CASSSTGDTQYF
clone size: .; J gene: TRBJ2-7; D gene: TRBD2; V gene: TRBV11-3; CDR3 DNA: TGTGCCAGCAGCCTGAGCCACCTAACTAGCGGGAGGGCCGGTAGCGAGCAGTACTTC; CDR3 protein: CASSLSHLTSGRAGSEQYF
clone size: .; J gene: TRBJ2-3; D gene: TRBD2; V gene: TRBV27; CDR3 DNA: TGTGCCAGCAGGGACAGCGGGGGGGTAGATACGCAGTATTTT; CDR3 protein: CASRDSGGVDTQYF
clone size: .; J gene: TRBJ2-1; D gene: TRBD2; V gene: TRBV2; CDR3 DNA: TGTGCCAGCAGTGTGACTAGCGGGGTGTCCTACAATGAGCAGTTCTTC; CDR3 protein: CASSVTSGVSYNEQFF
clone size: once; J gene: TRBJ2-3; D gene: .; V gene: TRBV5-4; CDR3 DNA: TGTGCCAGCAGCTCCGATACCACACTAGTACTCGGCACAGATACGCAGTATTTT; CDR3 protein: CASSSDTTLVLGTDTQYF
clone size: .; J gene: TRBJ2-5; D gene: .; V gene: TRBV13; CDR3 DNA: TGTGCCAGCAGTTCCCGGACAGTCCAAGAGACCCAGTACTTC; CDR3 protein: CASSSRTVQETQYF
clone size: .; J gene: TRBJ1-5; D gene: .; V gene: TRBV27; CDR3 DNA: TGTGCCAGCAGTTTATCGTCAGGGAATTTAGGCAATCAGCCCCAGCATTTT; CDR3 protein: CASSLSSGNLGNQPQHF
clone size: .; J gene: TRBJ2-2; D gene: TRBD1; V gene: TRBV12-5; CDR3 DNA: TGTGCTAGTGGTTTGCCCGTCTGGACAGGCCCGAACACCGGGGAGCTGTTTTTT; CDR3 protein: CASGLPVWTGPNTGELFF
clone size: .; J gene: TRBJ2-1; D gene: .; V gene: TRBV5-1; CDR3 DNA: TGCGCCAGCAGCCTGGGTAGCGTCGATGAGCAGTTCTTC; CDR3 protein: CASSLGSVDEQFF